The rows below give T cell receptor beta chains drawn from one sample of a study of cytomegalovirus exposure and HLA in healthy donors. The table came from immunoSEQ multiplex PCR; TCRdb's copy has only in-frame clones and leaves some out. The data hold about 200,000 clones, with roughly 85% observed a single time. The specimen sequenced was PBMCs. The receptors were gathered from a woman aged 18 to 35 in good health and CMV-seronegative. Both conserved end residues are part of each CDR3. D genes are given only for firm matches. Rows may omit the clone size; those that give it use once, few, many or a size class.

CDR3 protein: CASSLASGQYHEQYF; CDR3 DNA: TGTGCCAGCAGCTTAGCGTCGGGACAGTACCACGAGCAGTACTTC; V gene: TRBV7-9; J gene: TRBJ2-7; D gene: TRBD1; clone size: -
CDR3 protein: CASSQGDEQYF; CDR3 DNA: TGTGCCAGCAGTCAGGGGGACGAGCAGTACTTC; V gene: TRBV6-5; J gene: TRBJ2-7; D gene: TRBD1; clone size: few
CDR3 protein: CASSQESLAGVKETQYF; CDR3 DNA: TGCGCCAGCAGCCAAGAGAGCCTAGCGGGGGTCAAAGAGACCCAGTACTTC; V gene: TRBV4-1; J gene: TRBJ2-5; D gene: TRBD2; clone size: -
CDR3 protein: CASSQDDGQGNYNEQFF; CDR3 DNA: TGTGCCAGCAGCCAAGATGACGGACAGGGAAATTACAATGAGCAGTTCTTC; V gene: TRBV4-2; J gene: TRBJ2-1; D gene: TRBD1; clone size: -
CDR3 protein: CASSWGLGVAGEQYF; CDR3 DNA: TGCGCCAGCAGCTGGGGCCTGGGGGTAGCGGGAGAGCAGTACTTC; V gene: TRBV5-1; J gene: TRBJ2-7; D gene: TRBD2; clone size: -
CDR3 protein: CAWTRQGGRSYEQYF; CDR3 DNA: TGTGCCTGGACCCGACAGGGGGGGAGATCCTACGAGCAGTACTTC; V gene: TRBV30; J gene: TRBJ2-7; D gene: TRBD1; clone size: -
CDR3 protein: CASSYLTQSRANVLTF; CDR3 DNA: TGTGCCAGCAGTTACTTGACACAAAGTCGGGCCAACGTCCTGACTTTC; V gene: TRBV28; J gene: TRBJ2-6; D gene: -; clone size: -
CDR3 protein: CASSPSGTSDIQYF; CDR3 DNA: TGCGCCAGCAGCCCTTCCGGGACTAGCGATATTCAGTACTTC; V gene: TRBV5-1; J gene: TRBJ2-4; D gene: TRBD2; clone size: -
CDR3 protein: CAISERTDYGYTF; CDR3 DNA: TGTGCCATCAGTGAGCGGACAGACTATGGCTACACCTTC; V gene: TRBV10-3; J gene: TRBJ1-2; D gene: -; clone size: few
CDR3 protein: CASSLDGLGAVNTEAFF; CDR3 DNA: TGCGCCAGCAGCTTGGACGGCCTAGGGGCTGTGAACACTGAAGCTTTCTTT; V gene: TRBV5-1; J gene: TRBJ1-1; D gene: -; clone size: -
CDR3 protein: CASSEGRTGVSYQPQHF; CDR3 DNA: TGTGCCAGCAGTGAAGGAAGGACAGGGGTCTCTTATCAGCCCCAGCATTTT; V gene: TRBV6-1; J gene: TRBJ1-5; D gene: TRBD1; clone size: once
CDR3 protein: CASSSGQGSYYEQYF; CDR3 DNA: TGCGCCAGCAGCTCAGGACAGGGGAGCTACTACGAGCAGTACTTC; V gene: TRBV5-1; J gene: TRBJ2-7; D gene: TRBD1; clone size: -
CDR3 protein: CASSPLDRGMHGYTF; CDR3 DNA: TGTGCCAGCTCACCTCTCGACAGGGGGATGCATGGCTACACCTTC; V gene: TRBV18; J gene: TRBJ1-2; D gene: TRBD1; clone size: few
CDR3 protein: CASSSMGGSSYNSPLHF; CDR3 DNA: TGCGCCAGCAGCTCGATGGGGGGGAGCTCCTATAATTCACCCCTCCACTTT; V gene: TRBV5-1; J gene: TRBJ1-6; D gene: -; clone size: -
CDR3 protein: CASSLGQGSQPQHF; CDR3 DNA: TGTGCCAGCAGTTTAGGACAGGGGTCTCAGCCCCAGCATTTT; V gene: TRBV27; J gene: TRBJ1-5; D gene: TRBD1; clone size: -
CDR3 protein: CASSSIFYEQYF; CDR3 DNA: TGTGCCAGCAGCTCCATCTTCTACGAGCAGTACTTC; V gene: TRBV7-9; J gene: TRBJ2-7; D gene: -; clone size: -
CDR3 protein: CASSIGMSVANYGYTF; CDR3 DNA: TGTGCCAGCAGCATTGGGATGAGTGTTGCTAACTATGGCTACACCTTC; V gene: TRBV13; J gene: TRBJ1-2; D gene: -; clone size: -
CDR3 protein: CASSFRPGQGAQPQHF; CDR3 DNA: TGTGCCAGCAGTTTTCGCCCGGGACAGGGGGCCCAGCCCCAGCATTTT; V gene: TRBV27; J gene: TRBJ1-5; D gene: TRBD1; clone size: few
CDR3 protein: CAGRGSGANVLTF; CDR3 DNA: TGTGCCGGCAGGGGGTCTGGGGCCAACGTCCTGACTTTC; V gene: TRBV7-9; J gene: TRBJ2-6; D gene: TRBD1; clone size: -
CDR3 protein: CASSPLDRNLNQPQHF; CDR3 DNA: TGTGCCAGCAGTCCATTGGACAGAAACCTCAATCAGCCCCAGCATTTT; V gene: TRBV2; J gene: TRBJ1-5; D gene: -; clone size: -
CDR3 protein: CASSLPGQGANEQFF; CDR3 DNA: TGCGCCAGCAGCTTGCCGGGACAGGGGGCCAATGAGCAGTTCTTC; V gene: TRBV5-1; J gene: TRBJ2-1; D gene: TRBD1; clone size: -
CDR3 protein: CASSLSPGLAFYEQYF; CDR3 DNA: TGTGCCAGCAGTTTATCACCGGGACTAGCCTTTTACGAGCAGTACTTC; V gene: TRBV27; J gene: TRBJ2-7; D gene: TRBD2; clone size: -
CDR3 protein: CASSSGQGGGYTF; CDR3 DNA: TGTGCCAGCAGTTCTGGACAGGGCGGAGGCTACACCTTC; V gene: TRBV28; J gene: TRBJ1-2; D gene: TRBD1; clone size: few
CDR3 protein: CASSSASGKLFF; CDR3 DNA: TGTGCCAGCAGCTCCGCCTCGGGAAAACTGTTTTTT; V gene: TRBV2; J gene: TRBJ1-4; D gene: -; clone size: few
CDR3 protein: CASSQGVSDTEAFF; CDR3 DNA: TGTGCCAGCTCACAGGGGGTGTCGGACACTGAAGCTTTCTTT; V gene: TRBV18; J gene: TRBJ1-1; D gene: -; clone size: -
CDR3 protein: CAWSVRDTNTEAFF; CDR3 DNA: TGTGCCTGGAGTGTTCGGGACACGAACACTGAAGCTTTCTTT; V gene: TRBV30; J gene: TRBJ1-1; D gene: -; clone size: -
CDR3 protein: CSARPNTEAFF; CDR3 DNA: TGCAGTGCTAGGCCGAACACTGAAGCTTTCTTT; V gene: TRBV20-1; J gene: TRBJ1-1; D gene: -; clone size: -
CDR3 protein: CASSSDRGSYNEQFF; CDR3 DNA: TGTGCCAGCAGCTCCGACAGGGGCTCTTACAATGAGCAGTTCTTC; V gene: TRBV6-5; J gene: TRBJ2-1; D gene: TRBD1; clone size: -
CDR3 protein: CASSQFPPGPEGGFNSPLHF; CDR3 DNA: TGTGCCAGCAGCCAATTTCCCCCGGGGCCCGAAGGAGGTTTTAATTCACCCCTCCACTTT; V gene: TRBV4-2; J gene: TRBJ1-6; D gene: -; clone size: -